The next 18 T cell receptor beta chains were all read from a single sample in a study of blood T cell repertoires in COVID-19. The method was immunoSEQ multiplex PCR; TCRdb's version includes in-frame clones alone and lacks a portion of them. The sample consists of about 200,000 clones, around 86% of them appearing once. Sequencing was done on a sample of peripheral blood. These receptors were collected from a man aged 55 to 70 who had recovered from COVID-19.

The CDR3 DNA reads TGTGCCAGCAGCTCAAACCCAGCGGGAAAGAATTTGCGTGGCACAGATACGCAGTATTTT. Its protein is CASSSNPAGKNLRGTDTQYF. The chain has TRBV4-2 and TRBJ2-3; TRBD2 agrees at 7 bases. This CDR3 has 20 amino acids. Germline lookup yields CDR1 LGHNA and CDR2 YNFKEQ. The J segment lost 1 base and the V segment lost 5 bases, leaving 21 bases of the junction unmatched.

The J gene is TRBJ1-5, the V gene TRBV3-1 (or the pseudogene TRBV3-2); 8 bases match TRBD1. V gave up 4 bases and J gave up 3 bases; unmatched junction bases: 5. This CDR3 spans 15 amino acids. CDR1 is LGHDT and CDR2 is YNNKEL in the germline V gene (reference sequence). The CDR3 DNA reads TGTGCCAGCAGCCCCCGGGGACAGGCCAATCAGCCCCAGCATTTT. Amino acids: CASSPRGQANQPQHF.

The chain carries TRBV5-1 and TRBJ2-6, with 12 bases matching TRBD1. Trimming at V came to 3 bases and at J to 2 bases, leaving 3 bases not matched to a gene. The CDR3 loop spans 17 amino acids. Looked up from germline, CDR1 is SGHRS and CDR2 is YFSETQ. The CDR3 spells CASSYGTGGAGANVLTF. CDR3 coding DNA: TGCGCCAGCAGCTACGGGACAGGGGGCGCTGGGGCCAACGTCCTGACTTTC.

The V call is TRBV5-4, the J call TRBJ2-5; 7 bases are a match to TRBD1. The CDR3 extends over 16 amino acids. Germline loops: CDR1 SGHNT, CDR2 YYREEE (reference sequence). V lost 4 bases to trimming and J lost 2 bases; unmatched junction nucleotides: 11. CDR3 amino acids: CASSPTADRAQETQYF. CDR3 in DNA: TGTGCCAGCAGCCCCACTGCCGACAGGGCTCAAGAGACCCAGTACTTC.

The chain combines TRBV13 with TRBJ1-1; 8 nucleotides align to TRBD1. The CDR3 is 17 residues long. The germline V gene has CDR1 PRHDT and CDR2 FYEKMQ (reference sequence). The V segment lost 0 bases and the J segment 1 base; nucleotides outside the gene matches: 7. In DNA, the CDR3 is TGTGCCAGCAGCTTAGGCTGGGAGACAGGGGCGAACACTGAAGCTTTCTTT. It encodes CASSLGWETGANTEAFF.

This clone was seen once. V gene TRBV6-1 combines with J gene TRBJ1-5; 10 bases map to TRBD1. Germline-derived CDR1 and CDR2 are MNHNS and SASEGT. This CDR3 has 15 amino acids. J lost 7 bases, V lost 9 bases, and 12 bases had no gene match. The CDR3 nucleotides read TGTGCCAGTTCCGGGACAGGGGTTTCCGGACAGCCCCAGCATTTT. Translated: CASSGTGVSGQPQHF.

The rearrangement joins TRBV10-3 to TRBJ2-3; unclear D gene. CDR3 length: 14 amino acids. CDR1 is ENHRY, CDR2 SYGVKD, per germline. V lost 2 bases to trimming and J lost 2 bases, with 8 bases between them. CDR3 region: CAISESFPTDTQYF. The CDR3 DNA sequence: TGTGCCATCAGTGAGAGCTTTCCCACAGATACGCAGTATTTT.

This clone has only one observation. This chain connects TRBV5-1 to TRBJ2-3, with 10 bases that match TRBD2. Trimming cost V 0 bases and J 0 bases; bases outside gene matches: 1. Germline-derived CDR1 and CDR2 are SGHRS and YFSETQ. This CDR3 comprises 16 residues. The CDR3 loop is CASSLGLAGSTDTQYF. CDR3 nucleotides: TGCGCCAGCAGCTTGGGACTAGCGGGCAGCACAGATACGCAGTATTTT.

This clone was seen only a few times. The gene calls are TRBV27 and TRBJ2-5; 12 nucleotides line up with TRBD1. Germline lookup yields CDR1 MNHEY and CDR2 SMNVEV (reference sequence). Germline trimming cut 4 bases from V and 5 bases from J; bases unmatched to any gene: 8. This CDR3 is 16 amino acids long. CDR3 sequence: CASSSPRDRGRETQYF. DNA for the CDR3: TGTGCCAGCAGTTCCCCCCGGGACAGGGGGCGGGAGACCCAGTACTTC.

The V and J genes are TRBV5-6 and TRBJ2-5; 7 bases fit TRBD1. V dropped 2 bases and J dropped 2; count of bases not matched to a gene: 9. The germline V gene has CDR1 SGHDT and CDR2 YYEEEE. The CDR3 has 16 residues. As DNA, the CDR3 is TGTGCCAGCAGCTTTACCTACGGGACAGCACAAGAGACCCAGTACTTC. Its translation: CASSFTYGTAQETQYF.

The sample holds one count of this clone. One end of the junction varies from germline; a read error may be responsible. The rearrangement uses TRBV2 and TRBJ1-5; 9 nucleotides agree with TRBD1. The CDR3 has 14 amino acids. Germline CDR1 SNHLY, CDR2 FYNNEI. CDR3 amino acids: CATSRTGGFQPQHF. CDR3 in DNA: TGTGCCACCAGTAGAACAGGGGGCTTTCAGCCCCAGCATTTT.

The CDR3 loop reads CASSAGYSDTQYF. The CDR3 DNA reads as TGTGCCAGCAGCGCAGGGTACTCAGATACGCAGTATTTT. The genes are TRBV7-9 and TRBJ2-3; tentatively, D is TRBD1 (5 bases). CDR3 length equals 13 residues. V lost 5 bases to trimming and J lost 4 bases, with 10 bases between them. Germline V gene lookup returns CDR1 SEHNR and CDR2 FQNEAQ (reference sequence).

The rearrangement uses TRBV5-3 and TRBJ2-3; 8 bases match TRBD2. TRBV5-3 is noted as an ORF with a role that remains uncertain. The trim removed 0 bases at V and 4 bases at J, leaving 7 bases unmatched. CDR3 size: 16 residues. CDR3 loop: CARSLGAGGWADTQYF. As DNA, the CDR3 is TGTGCCAGAAGCTTGGGGGCGGGAGGATGGGCAGATACGCAGTATTTT.

The chain couples TRBV24-1 to TRBJ2-5; 10 nucleotides line up with TRBD2. CDR3 size: 16 residues. Per the germline V gene, CDR1 is KGHDR and CDR2 is SFDVKD. V gave up 5 bases and J gave up 2 bases; unmatched junction bases: 7. This CDR3 reads CATSALLTSGQETQYF. In nucleotides, the CDR3 is TGTGCCACCAGTGCCCTCTTGACTAGCGGGCAAGAGACCCAGTACTTC.

This clone has more than one count but fewer than ten. This chain links TRBV10-3 with TRBJ2-2, with D maybe TRBD1 (7 bases). Trimming left V 6 bases short and J 3 bases short, with 17 bases between. CDR1 and CDR2 from the germline V gene are ENHRY and SYGVKD. The CDR3 contains 16 residues. The CDR3 spells CAISTQGRGDTGELFF. The DNA of the CDR3 is TGTGCCATCAGCACACAGGGGCGGGGAGACACCGGGGAGCTGTTTTTT.

The rearrangement uses TRBV6-6 and TRBJ1-2; perhaps TRBD1 as D (6 bases). V lost 4 bases, J lost 8 bases, and 17 bases lay in between. The germline gives CDR1 MNHNY, CDR2 SVGAGI (reference sequence). The CDR3 contains 14 residues. In DNA, the CDR3 is TGTGCCAGCAGTTCCCTAGGGGGGGCGGTGGGCTACACCTTC. Its translation is CASSSLGGAVGYTF.

Here the CDR3 DNA reads TGTGCCAGTAGTATCGTCAGTAGCGGGAACTACAATGAGCAGTTCTTC. This encodes CASSIVSSGNYNEQFF. The chain couples TRBV19 to TRBJ2-1; 8 bases line up with TRBD2. This CDR3 comprises 16 residues. The germline V gene encodes CDR1 LNHDA and CDR2 SQIVND (reference sequence). V lost 3 bases to trimming and J lost 3 bases; unmatched junction nucleotides: 7.

This clone was observed a single time. The V call is TRBV7-3, the J call TRBJ2-7; 10 bases match TRBD1. Germline assignment: CDR1 SGHTA and CDR2 FQGTGA. The CDR3 sequence is 14 residues long. The trim removed 5 bases at V and 3 bases at J, leaving 4 bases unmatched. CDR3 coding DNA: TGTGCCAGCAGCCTCCGGGACAGGGGCTACGAGCAGTACTTC. Translation gives CASSLRDRGYEQYF.